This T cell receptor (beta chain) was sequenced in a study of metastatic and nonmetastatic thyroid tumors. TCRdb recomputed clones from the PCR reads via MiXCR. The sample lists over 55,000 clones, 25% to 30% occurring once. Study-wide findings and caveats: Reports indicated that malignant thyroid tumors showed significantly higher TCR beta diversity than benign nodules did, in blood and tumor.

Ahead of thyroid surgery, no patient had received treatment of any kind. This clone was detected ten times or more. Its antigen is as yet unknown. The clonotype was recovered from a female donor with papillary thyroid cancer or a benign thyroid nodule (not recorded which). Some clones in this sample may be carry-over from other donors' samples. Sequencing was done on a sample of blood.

Written as DNA, the CDR3 is TGTGCCAGCTCCCGGGACAGAGAGGAGCAGTACTTC. Its translation is CASSRDREEQYF. The chain links TRBV18 to TRBJ2-7; TRBD1 agrees at 7 bases. J lost 7 bases, V lost 6 bases, and 6 bases had no gene match. Germline V lookup: CDR1 KGHSH, CDR2 LQKENI. This CDR3 has 12 residues.